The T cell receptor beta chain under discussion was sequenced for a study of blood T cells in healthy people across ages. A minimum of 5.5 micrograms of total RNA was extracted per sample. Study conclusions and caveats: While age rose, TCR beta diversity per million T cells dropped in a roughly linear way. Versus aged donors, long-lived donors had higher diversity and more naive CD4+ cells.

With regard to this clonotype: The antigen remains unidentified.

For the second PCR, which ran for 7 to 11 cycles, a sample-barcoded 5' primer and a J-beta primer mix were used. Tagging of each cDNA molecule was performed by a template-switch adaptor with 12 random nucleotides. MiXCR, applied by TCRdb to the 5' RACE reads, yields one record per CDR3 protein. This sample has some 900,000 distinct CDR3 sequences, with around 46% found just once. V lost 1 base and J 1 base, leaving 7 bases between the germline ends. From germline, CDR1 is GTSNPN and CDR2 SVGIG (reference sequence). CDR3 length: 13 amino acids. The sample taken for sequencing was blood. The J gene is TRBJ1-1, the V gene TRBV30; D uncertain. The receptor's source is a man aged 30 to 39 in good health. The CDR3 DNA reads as TGTGCCTGGAGTGGGACGGGGAACACTGAAGCTTTCTTT. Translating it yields CAWSGTGNTEAFF.